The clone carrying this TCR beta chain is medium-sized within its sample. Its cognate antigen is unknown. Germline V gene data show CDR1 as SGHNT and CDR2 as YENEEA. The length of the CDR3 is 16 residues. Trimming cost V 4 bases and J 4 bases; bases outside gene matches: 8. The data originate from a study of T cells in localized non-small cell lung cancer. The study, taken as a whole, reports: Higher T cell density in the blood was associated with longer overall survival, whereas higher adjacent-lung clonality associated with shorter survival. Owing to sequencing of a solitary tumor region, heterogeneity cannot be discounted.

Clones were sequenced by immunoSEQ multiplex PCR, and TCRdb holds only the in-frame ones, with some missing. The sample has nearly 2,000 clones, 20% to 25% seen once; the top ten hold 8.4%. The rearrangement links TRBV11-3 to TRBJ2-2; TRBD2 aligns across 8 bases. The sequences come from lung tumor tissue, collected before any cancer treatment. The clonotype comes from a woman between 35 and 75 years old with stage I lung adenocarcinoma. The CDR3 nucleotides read TGTGCCAGCAGCTCTGGGGCCGCGGGGGGCACCGGGGAGCTGTTTTTT. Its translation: CASSSGAAGGTGELFF. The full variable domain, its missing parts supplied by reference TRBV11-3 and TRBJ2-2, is EAGVVQSPRYKIIEKKQPVAFWCNPISGHNTLYWYLQNLGQGPELLIRYENEEAVDDSQLPKDRFSAERLKGVDSTLKIQPAELGDSAVYLCASSSGAAGGTGELFFGEGSRLTVL.